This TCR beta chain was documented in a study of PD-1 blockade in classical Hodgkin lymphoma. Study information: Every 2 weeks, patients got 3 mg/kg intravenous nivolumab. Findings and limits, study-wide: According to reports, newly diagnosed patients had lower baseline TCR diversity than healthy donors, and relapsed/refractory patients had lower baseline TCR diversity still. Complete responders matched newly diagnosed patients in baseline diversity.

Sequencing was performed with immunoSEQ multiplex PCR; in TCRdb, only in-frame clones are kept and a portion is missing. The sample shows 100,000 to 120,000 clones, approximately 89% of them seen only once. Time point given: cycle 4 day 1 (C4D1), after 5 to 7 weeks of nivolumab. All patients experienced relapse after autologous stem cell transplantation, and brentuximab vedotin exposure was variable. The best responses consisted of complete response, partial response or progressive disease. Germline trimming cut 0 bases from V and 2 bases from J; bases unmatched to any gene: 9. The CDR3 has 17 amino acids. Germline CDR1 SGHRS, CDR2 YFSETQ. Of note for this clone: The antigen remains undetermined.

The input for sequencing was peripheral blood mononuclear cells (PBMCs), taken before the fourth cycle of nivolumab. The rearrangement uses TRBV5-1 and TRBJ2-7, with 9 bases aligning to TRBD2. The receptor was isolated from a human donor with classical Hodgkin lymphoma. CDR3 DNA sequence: TGCGCCAGCAGCTTGGCCGGGCTAGCGGGGACCGCCTACGAGCAGTACTTC. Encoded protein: CASSLAGLAGTAYEQYF.